This TCR beta chain was sequenced for a study of a mutant IDH1 vaccine in newly diagnosed glioma. Study as a whole: Those enrolled had earlier been treated with radiotherapy, temozolomide, or both, mostly both.

With V trimmed by 3 bases and J by 10 bases, 5 bases remained unmatched. Germline lookup yields CDR1 MNHEY and CDR2 SMNVEV (reference sequence). This CDR3 comprises 15 residues. Overall study findings and caveats: Pseudoprogression appeared unlinked to shifts in leading peripheral T cell clonotypes. Among patients, 80% to 95% showed immune responses induced by the vaccine.

Repertoires were generated with immunoSEQ multiplex PCR, while TCRdb's copy carries only in-frame clones and drops some. The profile shows approximately 79,000 clones, 85% of them singletons. Stated time point: week 23, last vaccination. The vaccine gave 300 ug of a 20-mer mutant IDH1 peptide subcutaneously per dose. The donors had new WHO grade 3 or 4 astrocytomas; these were IDH1-mutant and ATRX-lost. Comment on this clone: Its antigen remains unknown.

The TCR sequence derives from a woman aged 45-65 years with glioma. The specimen was PBMCs, collected from a glioma patient whose treatment included an IDH1 peptide vaccine. This sequence joins TRBV27 and TRBJ1-6; 11 bases fit TRBD1. Here the CDR3 DNA reads TGTGCCAGCAGTTTTTCTGGGACAGGGGGATCACCCCTCCACTTT. Its translation: CASSFSGTGGSPLHF.